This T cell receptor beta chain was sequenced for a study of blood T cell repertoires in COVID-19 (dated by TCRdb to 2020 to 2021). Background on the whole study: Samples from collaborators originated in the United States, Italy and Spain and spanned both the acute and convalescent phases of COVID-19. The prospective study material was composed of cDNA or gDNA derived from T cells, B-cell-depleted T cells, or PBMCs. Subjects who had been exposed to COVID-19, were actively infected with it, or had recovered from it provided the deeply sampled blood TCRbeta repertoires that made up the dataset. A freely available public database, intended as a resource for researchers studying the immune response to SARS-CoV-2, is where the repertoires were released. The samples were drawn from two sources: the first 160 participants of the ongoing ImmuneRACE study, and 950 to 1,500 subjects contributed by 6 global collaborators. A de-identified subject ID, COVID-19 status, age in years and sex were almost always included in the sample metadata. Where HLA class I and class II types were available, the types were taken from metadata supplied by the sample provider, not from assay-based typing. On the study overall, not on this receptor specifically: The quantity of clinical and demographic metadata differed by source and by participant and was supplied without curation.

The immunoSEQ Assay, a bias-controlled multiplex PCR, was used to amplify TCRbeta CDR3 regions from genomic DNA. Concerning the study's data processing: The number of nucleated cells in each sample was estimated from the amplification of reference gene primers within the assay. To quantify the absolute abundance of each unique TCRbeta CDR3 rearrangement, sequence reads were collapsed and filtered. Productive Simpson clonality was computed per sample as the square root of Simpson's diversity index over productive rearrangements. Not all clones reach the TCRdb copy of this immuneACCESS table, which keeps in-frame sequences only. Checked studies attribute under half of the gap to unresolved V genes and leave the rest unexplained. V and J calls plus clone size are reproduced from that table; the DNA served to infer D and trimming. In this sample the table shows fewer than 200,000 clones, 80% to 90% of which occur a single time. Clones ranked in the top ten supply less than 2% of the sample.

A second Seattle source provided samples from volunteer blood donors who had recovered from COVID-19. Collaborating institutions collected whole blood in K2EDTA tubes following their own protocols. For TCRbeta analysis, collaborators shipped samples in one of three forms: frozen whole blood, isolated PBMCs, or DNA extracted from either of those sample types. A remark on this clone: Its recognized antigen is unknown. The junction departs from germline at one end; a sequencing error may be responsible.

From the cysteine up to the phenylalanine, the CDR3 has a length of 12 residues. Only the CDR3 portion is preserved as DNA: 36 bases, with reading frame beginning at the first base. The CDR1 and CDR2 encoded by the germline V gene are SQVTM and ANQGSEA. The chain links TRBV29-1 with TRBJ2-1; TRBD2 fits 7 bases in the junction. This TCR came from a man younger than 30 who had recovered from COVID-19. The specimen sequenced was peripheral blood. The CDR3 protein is CSVGRAGEPMIF. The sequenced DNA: TGCAGCGTTGGGAGGGCGGGAGAGCCCATGATCTTC.